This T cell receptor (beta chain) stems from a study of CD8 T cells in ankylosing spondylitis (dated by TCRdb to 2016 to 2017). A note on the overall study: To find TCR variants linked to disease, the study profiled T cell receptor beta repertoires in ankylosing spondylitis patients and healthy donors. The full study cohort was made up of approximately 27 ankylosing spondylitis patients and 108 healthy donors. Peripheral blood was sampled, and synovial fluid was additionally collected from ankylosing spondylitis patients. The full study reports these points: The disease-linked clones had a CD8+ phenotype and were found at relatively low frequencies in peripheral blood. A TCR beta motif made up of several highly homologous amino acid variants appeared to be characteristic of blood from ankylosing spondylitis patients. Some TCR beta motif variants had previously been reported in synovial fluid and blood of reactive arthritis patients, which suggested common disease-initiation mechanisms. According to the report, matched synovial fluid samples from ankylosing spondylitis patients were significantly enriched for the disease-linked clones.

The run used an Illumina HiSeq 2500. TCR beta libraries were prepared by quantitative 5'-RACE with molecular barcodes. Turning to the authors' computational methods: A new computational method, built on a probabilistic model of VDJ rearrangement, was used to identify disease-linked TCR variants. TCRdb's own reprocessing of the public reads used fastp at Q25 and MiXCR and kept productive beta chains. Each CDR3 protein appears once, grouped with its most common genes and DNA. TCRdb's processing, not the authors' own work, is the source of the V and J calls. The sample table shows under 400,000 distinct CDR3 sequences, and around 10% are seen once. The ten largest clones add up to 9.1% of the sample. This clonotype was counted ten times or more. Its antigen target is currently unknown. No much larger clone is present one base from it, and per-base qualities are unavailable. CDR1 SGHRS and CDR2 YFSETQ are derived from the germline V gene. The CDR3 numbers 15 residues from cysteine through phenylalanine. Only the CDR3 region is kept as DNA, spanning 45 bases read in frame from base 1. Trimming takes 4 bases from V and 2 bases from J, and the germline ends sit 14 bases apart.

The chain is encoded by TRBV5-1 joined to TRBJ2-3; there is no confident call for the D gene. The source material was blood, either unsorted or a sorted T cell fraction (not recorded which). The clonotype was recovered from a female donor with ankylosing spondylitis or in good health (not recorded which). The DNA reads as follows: TGCGCCAGCAGCACCTACATCCCAGACACAGATACGCAGTATTTT. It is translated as CASSTYIPDTDTQYF.